What follows describes a single TCR beta chain. The sample comes from a study of blood T cell repertoires in COVID-19. Turning to the study itself: Samples representing acute and convalescent COVID-19 were sourced from the United States, Italy and Spain. Sources were T cells, B-cell-depleted T cells, or PBMCs; the material itself was cDNA or gDNA.

In the original analysis: Estimates of nucleated cell counts were drawn from the amplification of reference gene primers. Assay: immunoSEQ multiplex PCR; the TCRdb copy retains only in-frame clones and omits some. V, J and clone size are taken as reported in that table, and D and trimming were inferred from the DNA itself. The sample carries some 100,000 clones, around 81% recorded once. CDR3 length equals 16 residues. Germline loops: CDR1 KGHDR, CDR2 SFDVKD. V shed 4 bases, J shed 3 bases, and the junction held 6 bases outside the gene matches. V and J are TRBV24-1 and TRBJ2-1, with TRBD1 matching over 9 bases. Sample: peripheral blood. The sequence was obtained from a human donor in a cohort sampled during active COVID-19. For the CDR3, the DNA is TGTGCCACCAGTGACCCTTCGACAGGGGGCTACAATGAGCAGTTCTTC. Translation: CATSDPSTGGYNEQFF.